The rows below give T cell receptor beta chains drawn from one sample of a study of beta chain features in type 1 diabetes. Some clones are missing from TCRdb's copy, which holds only in-frame ones; the method was immunoSEQ multiplex PCR. Of 550,000 to 850,000 clones listed, roughly 13% were seen once; the top ten hold less than 0.025%. The sample comprised naive CD4+ T cells from blood. Receptor source: a man in his late teens or twenties with type 1 diabetes. The CDR3 runs from the conserved cysteine through the conserved F or W. D genes are given only for firm matches. Where a row states a size, it is once, few, many or the class of an expanded clone; other rows omit it.

cdr3_nt | cdr3_aa | v_call | clone_size | d_call | j_call
TGTGCCTGGACCTTTTTGTTCCCCACCGGGGAGCTGTTTTTT | CAWTFLFPTGELFF | TRBV30 | . | . | TRBJ2-2
TGTGCCAGCAGAAAACCGCAGCAATCAAAGACCCAGTACTTC | CASRKPQQSKTQYF | TRBV7-2 | few | . | TRBJ2-5
TGTGCCAGCAGCGATGGACTAGCGGCGCTCTACGAGCAGTACTTC | CASSDGLAALYEQYF | TRBV6-5 | . | TRBD2 | TRBJ2-7
TGTGCCAGCAGTTACTCGTATCTGGCAGAAGAGACCCAGTACTTC | CASSYSYLAEETQYF | TRBV6-5 | . | . | TRBJ2-5
TGTGCCAGCAGCTTAGCTTCGTATTCACCCCTCCACTTT | CASSLASYSPLHF | TRBV7-9 | . | . | TRBJ1-6
TGCGCCAGCAGCTTTACTAGCGGGGGCACAGATACGCAGTATTTT | CASSFTSGGTDTQYF | TRBV5-1 | . | TRBD2 | TRBJ2-3
TGTGCCAGTAGGAACGAGGGGACCACAGATACGCAGTATTTT | CASRNEGTTDTQYF | TRBV19 | . | . | TRBJ2-3
TGCAGCGTCAGGGGGACAGGGGCCTACGAGCAGTACTTC | CSVRGTGAYEQYF | TRBV29-1 | . | TRBD1 | TRBJ2-7
TGTGCCAGCAGACTAACGGGACAGGTCTATGGCTACACCTTC | CASRLTGQVYGYTF | TRBV27 | . | TRBD1 | TRBJ1-2
TGTGCCAGTAGTCCGATGGACAGGGCGGGATATGGCTACACCTTC | CASSPMDRAGYGYTF | TRBV19 | . | TRBD1 | TRBJ1-2
TGCAGCGCGGGGGGGTTGGATACGCAGTATTTT | CSAGGLDTQYF | TRBV29-1 | . | TRBD2 | TRBJ2-3
TGTGCCTGGAGTGTAGGCGGAGGAGCCTACGAGCAGTACTTC | CAWSVGGGAYEQYF | TRBV30 | . | . | TRBJ2-7
TGTGCCAGCAGTCATACAGGGGGCGGGAACGAGCAGTACTTC | CASSHTGGGNEQYF | TRBV6-5 | . | TRBD1 | TRBJ2-7
TGCGCCAGCAGCTTAGGCGGGACCGACCAAGAGACCCAGTACTTC | CASSLGGTDQETQYF | TRBV5-1 | . | . | TRBJ2-5
TGTGCCAGCAGCCCTACCGGGGTTGGCTACGAGCAGTACTTC | CASSPTGVGYEQYF | TRBV9 | . | . | TRBJ2-7
TGTGCCAGCAGTTTATGGGACTCGACAGGGGAAGAGACCCAGTACTTC | CASSLWDSTGEETQYF | TRBV27 | . | TRBD1 | TRBJ2-5